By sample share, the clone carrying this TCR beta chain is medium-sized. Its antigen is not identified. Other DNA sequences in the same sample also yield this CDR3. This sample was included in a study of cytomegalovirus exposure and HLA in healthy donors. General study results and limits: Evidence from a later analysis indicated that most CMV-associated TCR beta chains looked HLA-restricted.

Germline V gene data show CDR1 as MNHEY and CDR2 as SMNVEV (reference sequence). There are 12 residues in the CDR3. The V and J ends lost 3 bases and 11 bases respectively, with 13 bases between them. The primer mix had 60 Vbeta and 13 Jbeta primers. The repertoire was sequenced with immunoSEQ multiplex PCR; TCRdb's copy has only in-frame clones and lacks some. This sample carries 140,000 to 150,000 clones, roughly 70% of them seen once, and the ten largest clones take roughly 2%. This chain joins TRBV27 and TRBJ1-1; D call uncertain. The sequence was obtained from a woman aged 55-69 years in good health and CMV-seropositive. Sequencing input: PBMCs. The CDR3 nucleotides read TGTGCCAGCAGTTTGGGCGGTAGGGAGGCTTTCTTT. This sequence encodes CASSLGGREAFF.